The T cell receptor beta chain under discussion was sequenced for a study of blood T cell repertoires in COVID-19. On the study more broadly: PBMCs, B-cell-depleted T cells, or T cells were the source of the cDNA or gDNA that made up the material.

Under the authors' procedure: The authors estimated nucleated cell counts from reference gene primer amplification. Sequencing used immunoSEQ multiplex PCR; TCRdb keeps in-frame clones, though not all of them. The D gene and trimming were derived from the DNA, and the V and J assignments and clone size from that table. Of under 200,000 clones in the sample, around three quarters were seen once. The trim removed 0 bases at V and 3 bases at J, leaving 3 bases unmatched. This CDR3 is 15 amino acids long. Germline CDR1 reads SGHNT; CDR2 reads YYREEE (reference sequence). The V gene is TRBV5-4, the J gene TRBJ2-7, with TRBD2 identical over 10 bases. Material: peripheral blood. This TCR derives from a man in his 70s with active or convalescent COVID-19. The CDR3 DNA reads TGTGCCAGCAGCTTGGAGACTAGCGGGTACTACGAGCAGTACTTC. The encoded protein is CASSLETSGYYEQYF.